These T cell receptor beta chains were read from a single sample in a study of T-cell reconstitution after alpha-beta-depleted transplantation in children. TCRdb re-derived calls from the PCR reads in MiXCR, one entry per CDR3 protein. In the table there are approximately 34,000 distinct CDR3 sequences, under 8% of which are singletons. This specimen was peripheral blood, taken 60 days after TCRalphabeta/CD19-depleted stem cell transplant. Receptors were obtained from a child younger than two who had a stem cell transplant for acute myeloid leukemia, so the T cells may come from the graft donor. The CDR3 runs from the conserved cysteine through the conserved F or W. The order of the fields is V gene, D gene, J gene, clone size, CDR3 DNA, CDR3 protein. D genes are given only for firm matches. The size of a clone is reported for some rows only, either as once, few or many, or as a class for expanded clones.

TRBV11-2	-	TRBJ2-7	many	TGTGCCAGCAGCTTAGTGGCCAAAATCAAGTACGAGCAGTACTTC	CASSLVAKIKYEQYF
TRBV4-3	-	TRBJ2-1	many	TGCGCCAGCAGCCAAGGCGCGGGTGCGATCTACAATGAGCAGTTCTTC	CASSQGAGAIYNEQFF
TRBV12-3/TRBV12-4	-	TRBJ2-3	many	TGTGCCAGCAGCACCTCGGAGGGAAGCACAGATACGCAGTATTTT	CASSTSEGSTDTQYF
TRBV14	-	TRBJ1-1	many	TGTGCCAGCAGCCAAGATTCGGCAGGATGGACTGAAGCTTTCTTT	CASSQDSAGWTEAFF
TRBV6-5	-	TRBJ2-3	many	TGTGCCAGCAGTTACTCCTGGACCGTTCGCACAGATACGCAGTATTTT	CASSYSWTVRTDTQYF
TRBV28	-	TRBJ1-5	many	TGTGCCAGCAGGCCACCCGGGACATCATATAGCAATCAGCCCCAGCATTTT	CASRPPGTSYSNQPQHF
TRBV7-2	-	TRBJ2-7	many	TGTGCCAGCAGCTTCTCCTCGGGTTTCTACGAGCAGTACTTC	CASSFSSGFYEQYF
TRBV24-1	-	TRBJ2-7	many	TGTGCCACCAGTGATCCGAGGGGGGCGCGATACGAGCAGTACTTC	CATSDPRGARYEQYF
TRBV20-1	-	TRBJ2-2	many	TGCAGTGCTACGCTAGGGTCCGGGGAGCTGTTTTTT	CSATLGSGELFF
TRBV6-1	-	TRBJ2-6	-	TGTGCCAGCGCCGTGAGCTCTGGGGCCAACGTCCTGACTTTC	CASAVSSGANVLTF
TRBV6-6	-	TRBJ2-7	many	TGTGCCAGCAGTCCTGCCGCCGAGCAGTACTTC	CASSPAAEQYF
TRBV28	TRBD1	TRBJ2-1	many	TGTGCCAGCAGATTACAGGGGACCTACAATGAGCAGTTCTTC	CASRLQGTYNEQFF
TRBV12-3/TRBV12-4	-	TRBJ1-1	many	TGTGCCAGCAGTCCCTACGGAGGCCCAAAGAACACTGAAGCTTTCTTT	CASSPYGGPKNTEAFF
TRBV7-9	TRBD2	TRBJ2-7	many	TGTGCCAGCAGCATGGGACTAGCGGGAGACGAGCAGTACTTC	CASSMGLAGDEQYF
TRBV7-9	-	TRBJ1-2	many	TGTGCCAGCAGCCTCTACTATGGCTACACCTTC	CASSLYYGYTF
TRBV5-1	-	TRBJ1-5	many	TGCGCCAGCAGCTTGGCCGGCAGGACCGATCAGCCCCAGCATTTT	CASSLAGRTDQPQHF
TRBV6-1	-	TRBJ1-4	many	TGTGCCAGCAGTGACGGCATAAAATTGACAGGAGGTGAAAAACTGTTTTTT	CASSDGIKLTGGEKLFF
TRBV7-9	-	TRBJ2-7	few	TGTGCCAGCAGCTCCGGGGCTTACGAGCAGTACTTC	CASSSGAYEQYF